The next 16 T cell receptor beta chains were all read from a single sample in a study of OX40 agonist ivuxolimab in advanced cancers. Data came from immunoSEQ multiplex PCR; TCRdb stores just in-frame clones and leaves some out. The sample carries around 53,000 clones, about 94% recorded once. The sample was CD4+ or CD8+ T cells sorted from blood, taken in a trial of the OX40 agonist ivuxolimab. Receptor source: an adult with an advanced solid tumor such as melanoma, head and neck, liver or kidney cancer.

CDR3 sequence (DNA): TGTGCCAGCAGCTTAGTCACCCGGGATAGCAATCAGCCCCAGCATTTT. This encodes CASSLVTRDSNQPQHF. The V gene is TRBV7-8, the J gene TRBJ1-5, with D unclear. CDR1 is SGHVS, CDR2 FQNEAQ, per germline. CDR3 length: 16 amino acids. V was shortened by 1 base and J by 0 bases, with 10 bases between the two germline ends. Full variable domain (remainder filled in from reference TRBV7-8 and TRBJ1-5): GAGVSQSPRYKVAKRGQDVALRCDPISGHVSLFWYQQALGQGPEFLTYFQNEAQLDKSGLPSDRFFAERPEGSVSTLKIQRTQQEDSAVYLCASSLVTRDSNQPQHFGDGTRLSIL.

The chain employs TRBV19 and TRBJ2-5, with D perhaps matching TRBD2 (6 bases). The J call may be in error: the DNA end matches TRBJ2-7 better. This CDR3 contains 14 residues. Germline CDR1 reads LNHDA; CDR2 reads SQIVND (reference sequence). CDR3 amino acids: CATSWGVGSYEQYF. CDR3 bases: TGTGCCACCTCGTGGGGGGTTGGCTCCTACGAGCAGTACTTC.

This chain joins TRBV5-4 and TRBJ2-3; TRBD2 aligns across 7 bases. Germline lookup yields CDR1 SGHNT and CDR2 YYREEE (reference sequence). This CDR3 has 14 residues. The trim removed 2 bases at V and 2 bases at J, leaving 2 bases unmatched. CDR3 protein: CASSFRDYTDTQYF. The CDR3 DNA follows: TGTGCCAGCAGCTTCCGGGACTACACAGATACGCAGTATTTT.

The rearrangement joins TRBV28 to TRBJ2-1; 9 bases agree with TRBD2. After removal of 4 bases from V and 4 bases from J, the junction contained 11 bases not matched to a gene. Germline CDR1 is MDHEN and CDR2 is SYDVKM. The CDR3 contains 17 residues. CDR3 loop: CASSSGLAGTMYNEQFF. DNA of the CDR3: TGTGCCAGCAGTTCAGGGCTAGCGGGGACTATGTACAATGAGCAGTTCTTC.

The V and J genes are TRBV12-5 and TRBJ1-1; D gene uncertain. Trimming shortened V by 2 bases and J by 2 bases, and 6 bases separated the two germline ends. Germline V gene lookup returns CDR1 LGHNT and CDR2 FRNRAP. CDR3 length equals 13 residues. Here the CDR3 DNA reads TGTGCTAGTGGTTTGAACGTCAACACTGAAGCTTTCTTT. This codes for CASGLNVNTEAFF. Looking up the rest from reference TRBV12-5 and TRBJ1-1 gives the full variable domain: DARVTQTPRHKVTEMGQEVTMRCQPILGHNTVFWYRQTMMQGLELLAYFRNRAPLDDSGMPKDRFSAEMPDATLATLKIQPSEPRDSAVYFCASGLNVNTEAFFGQGTRLTVV.

The rearrangement joins TRBV19 to TRBJ1-2; D is unresolved. This CDR3 has 14 residues. Trimming removed 3 bases at V and 4 bases at J, with 12 bases between. Germline V CDR1 and CDR2: LNHDA, SQIVND (reference sequence). The CDR3: CASSISVTVYGYTF. In DNA, the CDR3 is TGTGCCAGTAGTATTTCGGTTACAGTCTATGGCTACACCTTC.

The chain couples TRBV27 to TRBJ1-1; no clear D. Germline-derived CDR1 and CDR2 are MNHEY and SMNVEV (reference sequence). This CDR3 contains 15 residues. V lost 1 base to trimming and J lost 0 bases, with 9 bases between them. The CDR3 DNA follows: TGTGCCAGCAGTTTATATCCGGGCTTGAACACTGAAGCTTTCTTT. Protein product: CASSLYPGLNTEAFF.

J is TRBJ2-2 and V is TRBV19; D gene unclear. The CDR3 is made up of 15 amino acids. The germline V gene encodes CDR1 LNHDA and CDR2 SQIVND (reference sequence). The germline V and J ends were trimmed by 3 bases and 8 bases, with 16 bases remaining between them. CDR3 sequence (DNA): TGTGCCAGTAGTATTCGGACCCCAGTAATGGGGGAGCTGTTTTTT. It is translated as CASSIRTPVMGELFF.

The chain combines TRBV11-2 with TRBJ2-3, with D uncertain. This CDR3 spans 14 amino acids. The germline gives CDR1 SGHAT, CDR2 FQNNGV. Trimming stripped 5 bases from V and 6 bases from J, with 15 bases between. The CDR3 nucleotides are TGTGCCAGCAGCCCCAAAATTCCCGGGGATACGCAGTATTTT. Protein sequence: CASSPKIPGDTQYF.

The rearrangement uses TRBV9 and TRBJ2-3; possible D gene TRBD2, 6 bases. V dropped 3 bases and J dropped 1 base, with 15 bases sitting between them. Germline V gene data show CDR1 as SGDLS and CDR2 as YYNGEE. This CDR3 is 16 amino acids long. Written as DNA, the CDR3 is TGTGCCAGCAGCGACCCGGTGGGGGAGGGCACAGATACGCAGTATTTT. This gives the protein CASSDPVGEGTDTQYF. Based on the CDR3 plus reference TRBV9 and TRBJ2-3, the full variable domain is DSGVTQTPKHLITATGQRVTLRCSPRSGDLSVYWYQQSLDQGLQFLIQYYNGEERAKGNILERFSAQQFPDLHSELNLSSLELGDSALYFCASSDPVGEGTDTQYFGPGTRLTVL.

The V and J genes are TRBV28 and TRBJ2-5; TRBD1 matches at 12 bases. The J segment lost 0 bases and the V segment lost 6 bases, leaving 14 bases of the junction unmatched. The CDR3 runs 19 residues. Germline CDR1 MDHEN, CDR2 SYDVKM. CDR3 nucleotides: TGTGCCAGCAGCTTCCCGGGACAGGGGGCCGGGGGGGACCAAGAGACCCAGTACTTC. Translated: CASSFPGQGAGGDQETQYF.

V is TRBV7-8 and J is TRBJ1-5; D uncertain. This CDR3 is 15 amino acids long. Per germline, CDR1 SGHVS and CDR2 FQNEAQ. Trimming cost V 5 bases and J 0 bases, with 11 bases left between them. The CDR3 DNA reads as TGTGCCAGCAGCCCGACCGCATATAGCAATCAGCCCCAGCATTTT. Translating gives CASSPTAYSNQPQHF. Drawing the rest from reference TRBV7-8 and TRBJ1-5, the complete variable domain is GAGVSQSPRYKVAKRGQDVALRCDPISGHVSLFWYQQALGQGPEFLTYFQNEAQLDKSGLPSDRFFAERPEGSVSTLKIQRTQQEDSAVYLCASSPTAYSNQPQHFGDGTRLSIL.

This sequence joins TRBV7-9 and TRBJ2-7; 8 bases map to TRBD1. Germline CDR1 is SEHNR and CDR2 is FQNEAQ (reference sequence). Trimming removed 5 bases from V and 4 bases from J; junction bases left unmatched: 19. The CDR3 contains 18 residues. CDR3 protein: CASSRAPTGTGVHYEQYF. In DNA form, the CDR3 reads TGTGCCAGCAGCCGGGCCCCAACCGGGACAGGAGTTCATTACGAGCAGTACTTC. Full variable domain (rest looked up from reference TRBV7-9 and TRBJ2-7): DTGVSQNPRHKITKRGQNVTFRCDPISEHNRLYWYRQTLGQGPEFLTYFQNEAQLEKSRLLSDRFSAERPKGSFSTLEIQRTEQGDSAMYLCASSRAPTGTGVHYEQYFGPGTRLTVT.

The chain couples TRBV7-7 to TRBJ2-7; perhaps TRBD2 as D (5 bases). Germline CDR1 and CDR2: SSHAT and FNYEAQ (reference sequence). V lost 1 base and J 6 bases, leaving 7 bases between the germline ends. This CDR3 region has 12 residues. The CDR3 sequence is CASSLDGGEQYF. The CDR3 DNA reads as TGTGCCAGCAGCTTAGATGGAGGCGAGCAGTACTTC.

The V gene is TRBV6-5, the J gene TRBJ1-5, with D perhaps matching TRBD1 (5 bases). The V gene's germline CDR1 is MNHEY and CDR2 SVGAGI. CDR3 length equals 15 residues. Deletions cut 6 bases from V and 4 bases from J, with 16 bases between. The CDR3 nucleotides read TGTGCCAGCAGGCGCCGGGACGGTCCAAATCAGCCCCAGCATTTT. It is translated as CASRRRDGPNQPQHF.

CDR3 region: CASRGIGTYEQYF. The CDR3 bases are TGTGCCAGCCGCGGGATCGGAACCTACGAGCAGTACTTC. The chain recombines TRBV28 with TRBJ2-7, with D tentatively TRBD2 (6 bases). CDR1 is MDHEN and CDR2 is SYDVKM in the germline V gene. Trimming took off 8 bases at V and 2 bases at J, with 13 bases between the two ends. The CDR3 runs 13 residues. The full variable domain, in which reference TRBV28 and TRBJ2-7 provide the parts outside the CDR3, is DVKVTQSSRYLVKRTGEKVFLECVQDMDHENMFWYRQDPGLGLRLIYFSYDVKMKEKGDIPEGYSVSREKKERFSLILESASTNQTSMYLCASRGIGTYEQYFGPGTRLTVT.